The 10 T cell receptor beta chains listed next were all sequenced from one sample in a study of blood T cell repertoires in COVID-19. TCRdb's copy holds only in-frame clones and misses some; the assay was immunoSEQ multiplex PCR. Of about 140,000 clones listed, about 82% are singletons. Material for sequencing was peripheral blood. The receptors here all came from a man aged 45-65 years with acute or convalescent COVID-19.

The sample holds a few counts of this clone. The chain is built from TRBV5-4 and TRBJ2-1, with D possibly TRBD2 on 5 matching bases. The CDR3 length is 13 residues. Germline V gene data show CDR1 as SGHNT and CDR2 as YYREEE (reference sequence). V dropped 4 bases and J dropped 7 bases, with 12 bases sitting between them. The CDR3 loop is CASSQGLGNEQFF. In DNA form, the CDR3 reads TGTGCCAGCAGCCAAGGACTTGGGAATGAGCAGTTCTTC.

This rearrangement joins TRBV6-2 or TRBV6-3 to TRBJ1-6, with 9 bases identical to TRBD1. This CDR3 has 15 residues. From germline, CDR1 is MNHEY and CDR2 SVGEGT. The ends lost 0 bases at V and 8 bases at J; junction bases unmatched: 2. This CDR3 reads CASSYSRQGDSPLHF. The CDR3 coding sequence is TGTGCCAGCAGTTACTCGCGACAGGGGGATTCACCCCTCCACTTT.

The genes are TRBV18 and TRBJ1-2; D gene unclear. This CDR3 spans 16 amino acids. V dropped 0 bases and J dropped 3 bases, with 14 bases sitting between them. Per the germline V gene, CDR1 is KGHSH and CDR2 is LQKENI. CDR3 coding DNA: TGTGCCAGCTCACCACCTGCGACCGTAGACTACTATGGCTACACCTTC. As protein: CASSPPATVDYYGYTF.

The V and J genes are TRBV19 and TRBJ2-2; 13 bases agree with TRBD2. Germline values: CDR1 LNHDA, CDR2 SQIVND (reference sequence). The CDR3 extends over 15 amino acids. The CDR3 here is CASLPGLAGTGELFF. The CDR3 DNA reads TGTGCGAGCTTACCGGGACTAGCGGGAACCGGGGAGCTGTTTTTT.

This rearrangement joins TRBV4-1 to TRBJ2-2; the D gene is possibly TRBD2 (5 bases). Germline V gives CDR1 MGHRA, CDR2 YSYEKL. The CDR3 is 13 residues long. The V end lost 2 bases, the J end lost 7 bases, and 8 bases lay between the germline ends. CDR3 bases: TGCGCCAGCAGCCAACTACTAGGCGGGGAGCTGTTTTTT. This codes for CASSQLLGGELFF.

The genes are TRBV3-1 (or the pseudogene TRBV3-2) and TRBJ2-7; D perhaps matches TRBD1 (6 bases). Germline assignment: CDR1 LGHDT and CDR2 YNNKEL (reference sequence). The CDR3 is made up of 14 amino acids. Deletions cut 1 base from V and 7 bases from J, with 14 bases between. The CDR3 here is CASSQGYLTGEQYF. CDR3 sequence (DNA): TGTGCCAGCAGCCAAGGGTATCTTACAGGGGAGCAGTACTTC.

This clone was seen a handful of times. The rearrangement joins TRBV4-2 to TRBJ2-7, with D maybe TRBD2 (5 bases). CDR1 is LGHNA, CDR2 YNFKEQ, per germline. The ends were cut back, 0 bases at V and 1 base at J, with 19 bases in the middle. This CDR3 region has 18 residues. Written as DNA, the CDR3 is TGTGCCAGCAGCCAAGACCAGCAGACCCAACTAGTATCCTACGAGCAGTACTTC. Translating gives CASSQDQQTQLVSYEQYF.

This clone was observed a few times. The chain uses TRBV28 and TRBJ2-1; 8 nucleotides agree with TRBD2. Germline V gene lookup returns CDR1 MDHEN and CDR2 SYDVKM. The length of the CDR3 is 18 residues. Losses at the gene ends were 4 bases for V and 0 bases for J; bases not matched to a gene: 11. Here the CDR3 DNA reads TGTGCCAGCAGTTACCTCTACGGGACTAGGCTCTCCTACAATGAGCAGTTCTTC. It specifies CASSYLYGTRLSYNEQFF.

This clone was recorded only once. V gene TRBV5-1 combines with J gene TRBJ2-4; 9 bases are shared with TRBD1. Per germline, CDR1 SGHRS and CDR2 YFSETQ. This CDR3 comprises 18 residues. The V segment lost 2 bases and the J segment 0 bases; nucleotides outside the gene matches: 9. Written as DNA, the CDR3 is TGCGCCAGCAGCTTACAGGGGGCGCCGGTTTCAGCCAAAAACATTCAGTACTTC. It is translated as CASSLQGAPVSAKNIQYF.

This chain uses TRBV6-5 with TRBJ1-1; tentative D call: TRBD1 (6 bases). The V gene lost 6 bases and the J gene lost 0 bases, with 14 bases spanning the gap. This CDR3 has 15 amino acids. CDR1 is MNHEY, CDR2 SVGAGI, per germline. The CDR3 nucleotides read TGTGCCAGCAGAGGGACACAACGGATGAACACTGAAGCTTTCTTT. Its translation is CASRGTQRMNTEAFF.